The TCR beta chain under discussion was sequenced for a study of T cells in Graves' hyperthyroidism and ophthalmopathy. Findings and limits, study-wide: Ophthalmopathy onset followed model prediction by a median about 6.5 months.

The CDR3 extends over 17 amino acids. V lost 1 base and J lost 8; bases outside the gene matches: 11. This clonotype was seen repeatedly, ten times or more. Its cognate antigen is unknown. Researchers amplified the TCR beta CDR3 regions from RNA transcripts. A first-round RT-PCR of the TCR CDR3 used the HTBI primer set. One entry per CDR3 protein results from TCRdb running MiXCR on the multiplex PCR reads. The sample shows 600,000 or so distinct CDR3 sequences, roughly 15% of them seen only once. The sequencing sample was made of blood. The chain carries TRBV12-3 or TRBV12-4 and TRBJ2-1; 10 nucleotides align to TRBD2. This clonotype was obtained from a woman in her forties or fifties with Graves' ophthalmopathy. The CDR3 sequence: CASSLGTSGPWLDEQFF. CDR3 in DNA: TGTGCCAGCAGTTTAGGGACTAGCGGTCCTTGGCTCGATGAGCAGTTCTTC.